Listed below are T cell receptor beta chains from one sample, sequenced in a study of blood T cell repertoires in COVID-19. Here immunoSEQ multiplex PCR was the method, and the copy in TCRdb shows in-frame clones only, minus some. The table includes more than 200,000 clones, over 75% detected once. Source material: PBMCs or T cells enriched from blood (not recorded which). The receptors originated from a young man in a cohort exposed to, infected with or recovered from COVID-19 (not recorded which). CDR3s include the opening cysteine and the closing phenylalanine or tryptophan. Fields, in order: clone size, V gene, D gene, J gene, CDR3 DNA, CDR3 protein. The D gene is left open where the match is weak. Size is omitted from some rows. Given values are once, few, many or a class for expanded clones.

>NA|TRBV29-1|NA|TRBJ2-1
TGCAGCGTTGGTAGAGAACACAATGAGCAGTTCTTC
CSVGREHNEQFF
>NA|TRBV9|NA|TRBJ2-5
TGTGCCAGCAGCTCCCGGGACTCTCAAGAGACCCAGTACTTC
CASSSRDSQETQYF
>NA|TRBV9|NA|TRBJ2-3
TGTGCCAGCAGCTCCTCAGGGAAGGGAGATACGCAGTATTTT
CASSSSGKGDTQYF
>NA|TRBV14|TRBD2|TRBJ2-5
TGTGCCAGCAGCTGGCGGGAGCGGGAGACCCAGTACTTC
CASSWRERETQYF
>NA|TRBV9|NA|TRBJ2-1
TGTGCCAGCAGCGTAGGGACATCAAAAGTCGATGAGCAGTTCTTC
CASSVGTSKVDEQFF
>NA|TRBV6-1|NA|TRBJ2-1
TGTGCCAGCAGTGATTTCGGACTGAGCTCCTACAATGAGCAGTTCTTC
CASSDFGLSSYNEQFF
>few|TRBV19|NA|TRBJ1-1
TGTGCCAGTTGCGCACGGGGGAACACTGAAGCTTTCTTT
CASCARGNTEAFF
>NA|TRBV19|TRBD1|TRBJ1-2
TGTGCCAGTAAGGGTACAGGGGGCTACATCTATGGCTACACCTTC
CASKGTGGYIYGYTF
>NA|TRBV9|NA|TRBJ2-7
TGTGCCAGCAGCCCCTGGACAGCAGCCTACGAGCAGTACTTC
CASSPWTAAYEQYF
>NA|TRBV2|TRBD2|TRBJ2-3
TGTGCCAGCAGCGGATCGGGAGGCCGAGAAGATACGCAGTATTTT
CASSGSGGREDTQYF
>NA|TRBV25-1|TRBD1|TRBJ2-2
TGTGCCAGCAGTACCCGGGACAGGGGTTGGACCGGGGAGCTGTTTTTT
CASSTRDRGWTGELFF
>once|TRBV6-5|NA|TRBJ1-4
TGTGCCAGCAGTTACTCGACCGGGGATAATGAAAAACTGTTTTTT
CASSYSTGDNEKLFF
>NA|TRBV4-2|NA|TRBJ1-5
TGTGCCAGCAGCCAAGCGGGTGCAGGCGGGACCAATCAGCCCCAGCATTTT
CASSQAGAGGTNQPQHF
>NA|TRBV5-1|NA|TRBJ2-7
TGCGCCAGTAGGTCAGGCGGACAGACCTACGAGCAGTACTTC
CASRSGGQTYEQYF
>NA|TRBV27|NA|TRBJ1-1
TGTGCCAGCATAATGAGGAGGGAACTGAACACTGAAGCTTTCTTT
CASIMRRELNTEAFF
>NA|TRBV5-1|NA|TRBJ2-1
TGCGCCAGCAGTCACACGCAGGGAAATGAGCAGTTCTTC
CASSHTQGNEQFF
>NA|TRBV27|TRBD2|TRBJ2-2
TGTGCCAGCAGTCAGTTAAAAGGACTAGCGGGAGGAGGGACCGGGGAGCTGTTTTTT
CASSQLKGLAGGGTGELFF
>NA|TRBV5-1|TRBD1|TRBJ2-2
TGCGCCAGCAGCTTGTCGCCAGGGGGCACCGGGGAGCTGTTTTTT
CASSLSPGGTGELFF
>NA|TRBV19|NA|TRBJ1-5
TGTGCCAGTAGTTCGGGGATCGGGGCCCGCGGGGGGCTGCTCAGCAATCAGCCCCAGCATTTT
CASSSGIGARGGLLSNQPQHF
>few|TRBV27|NA|TRBJ1-1
TGTGCCAGCAGTTCAGAAATCAGTTACACTGAAGCTTTCTTT
CASSSEISYTEAFF
>NA|TRBV6-5|NA|TRBJ1-1
TGTGCCAGCAGCCCCAGGGAGAACACTGAAGCTTTCTTT
CASSPRENTEAFF
>NA|TRBV7-2|TRBD2|TRBJ2-2
TGTGCCAGCAGCTTAGGGCCGGGGGGTGCCGCGAACACCGGGGAGCTGTTTTTT
CASSLGPGGAANTGELFF
>NA|TRBV18|NA|TRBJ2-5
TGTGCCAGCTCACCTGGAGGGCGGAACCAAGAGACCCAGTACTTC
CASSPGGRNQETQYF
>NA|TRBV6-5|TRBD1|TRBJ1-6
TGTGCCAGCAGTTACGTGGGACAGTATAATTCACCCCTCCACTTT
CASSYVGQYNSPLHF
>NA|TRBV19|NA|TRBJ1-2
TGTGCCAGTCAGGGAGGGGTTCACTATGGCTACACCTTC
CASQGGVHYGYTF
>few|TRBV7-2|NA|TRBJ1-2
TGTGCCAGCAGCTCATCCAGGGGTTCTAACTATGGCTACACCTTC
CASSSSRGSNYGYTF
>NA|TRBV28|TRBD1|TRBJ1-2
TGTGCCACCAGAGGGACAGGGGGCAAGGGTAACTATGGCTACACCTTC
CATRGTGGKGNYGYTF
>NA|TRBV27|TRBD2|TRBJ2-2
TGTGCCAGCAGTCTGGGACTAGCGGGAGTCGGCGGGGAGCTGTTTTTT
CASSLGLAGVGGELFF
>NA|TRBV2|NA|TRBJ1-5
TGTGCCAGCAGTGCTATGGGGCAGTTTGGCTATCAGCCCCAGCATTTT
CASSAMGQFGYQPQHF
>NA|TRBV12-5|TRBD2|TRBJ2-1
TGTGCTAGTGGTTCCCTGGGACTAGCGGGAAATGAGCAGTTCTTC
CASGSLGLAGNEQFF
>many|TRBV5-1|TRBD2|TRBJ2-7
TGCGCCAGCAGCCTCCCGACTAGCGGGTACGAGCAGTACTTC
CASSLPTSGYEQYF
>NA|TRBV2|NA|TRBJ2-6
TGTGCCAGCTTGAGGGGCGGGGGCGCTGGGGCCAACGTCCTGACTTTC
CASLRGGGAGANVLTF
>NA|TRBV18|TRBD1|TRBJ1-2
TGTGCCAGCTCACCACCGACGGGACAGTTCAAGCTCTACACCTTC
CASSPPTGQFKLYTF
>NA|TRBV24-1|NA|TRBJ1-1
TGTGCCACCAGTGATTACAGAAAAACTGAAGCTTTCTTT
CATSDYRKTEAFF
>NA|TRBV18|NA|TRBJ1-2
TGTGCCAGCTCAAGAGATGGACAGATCTATGGCTACACCTTC
CASSRDGQIYGYTF
>NA|TRBV6-1|TRBD1|TRBJ2-7
TGTGCCAGCAGTGAAGTGGATCCAAGGGACAGGGGGGACGAGCAGTACTTC
CASSEVDPRDRGDEQYF
>NA|TRBV18|NA|TRBJ1-3
TGTGCCAGCCACGGGAACTCTGGAAACACCATATATTTT
CASHGNSGNTIYF
>NA|TRBV7-9|NA|TRBJ1-1
TGTGCCAGCAGCTTAGTAGGGGGATCAGGGACTGAAGCTTTCTTT
CASSLVGGSGTEAFF
>NA|TRBV11-2|TRBD1|TRBJ1-1
TGTGCCAGCAGCTTAGGACAGGGGAACACTGAAGCTTTCTTT
CASSLGQGNTEAFF
>NA|TRBV19|NA|TRBJ1-3
TGTGCCAGTAGCCCTGCGGAGCAGGTCGGGCTTAGCGGAACACCCATATATTTT
CASSPAEQVGLSGTPIYF
>NA|TRBV15|NA|TRBJ2-3
TGTGCCACCAGCCTGGCTGGGGGGACCACAGATACGCAGTATTTT
CATSLAGGTTDTQYF
>NA|TRBV18|TRBD1|TRBJ1-4
TGTGCCAGCTCCCGGGACAGGGGCAGGGACGAAAAACTGTTTTTT
CASSRDRGRDEKLFF
>NA|TRBV27|NA|TRBJ2-3
TGTGCCAGCGGGCCGACCACAGATACGCAGTATTTT
CASGPTTDTQYF
>NA|TRBV11-1|TRBD1|TRBJ1-1
TGTGCCAGCAGCGCCCGACAGGGGTCGACTGAAGCTTTCTTT
CASSARQGSTEAFF
>once|TRBV7-9|NA|TRBJ1-1
TGTGCCAGCAGCCCGCTCGGGATTGAAGCTTTCTTT
CASSPLGIEAFF
>NA|TRBV9|NA|TRBJ2-3
TGTGCCAGCAGCGACTCGATCAGGGGAACCACAGATACGCAGTATTTT
CASSDSIRGTTDTQYF
>NA|TRBV4-1|NA|TRBJ2-7
TGCGCCAGCAGCCAGACAAACGGCTACGAGCAGTACTTC
CASSQTNGYEQYF
>NA|TRBV7-9|TRBD2|TRBJ2-5
TGTGCCAGCAGCCCCGGGTTGCGGGGGAACCAAGAGACCCAGTACTTC
CASSPGLRGNQETQYF
>NA|TRBV28|TRBD2|TRBJ2-7
TGTGCCAGCACCTCCGGGGGGACCCACTACGAGCAGTACTTC
CASTSGGTHYEQYF
>NA|TRBV7-2|NA|TRBJ1-2
TGTGCCAGCAGCCTTAGCGGGGCAGAGGCGGGGGGCTACACCTTC
CASSLSGAEAGGYTF
>NA|TRBV9|TRBD1|TRBJ2-7
TGTGCCAGCAGCCTAAGGGGACAGGGACCCTACGAGCAGTACTTC
CASSLRGQGPYEQYF
>NA|TRBV6-5|NA|TRBJ1-2
TGTGCCAGCGGGAAGAAGACAGGAGACAACTATGGCTACACCTTC
CASGKKTGDNYGYTF
>once|TRBV19|NA|TRBJ1-5
TGTGCCAGTAGTTCACAGGGCTACCAGCCCCAGCATTTT
CASSSQGYQPQHF